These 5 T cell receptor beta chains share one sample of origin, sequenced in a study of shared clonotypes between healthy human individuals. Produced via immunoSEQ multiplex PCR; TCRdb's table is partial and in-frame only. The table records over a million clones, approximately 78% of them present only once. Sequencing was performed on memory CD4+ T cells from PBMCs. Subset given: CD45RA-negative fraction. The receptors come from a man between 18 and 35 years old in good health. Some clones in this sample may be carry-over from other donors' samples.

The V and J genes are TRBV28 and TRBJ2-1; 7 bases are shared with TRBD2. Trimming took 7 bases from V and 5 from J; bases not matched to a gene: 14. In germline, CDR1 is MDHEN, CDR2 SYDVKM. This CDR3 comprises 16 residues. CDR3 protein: CASTLGGTLSNNEQFF. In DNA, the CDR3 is TGTGCCAGCACACTGGGGGGGACCTTATCCAACAATGAGCAGTTCTTC.

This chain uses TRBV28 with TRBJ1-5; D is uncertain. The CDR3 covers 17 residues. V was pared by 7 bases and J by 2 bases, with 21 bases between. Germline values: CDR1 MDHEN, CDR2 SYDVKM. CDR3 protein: CASTNSPGLEGNQPQHF. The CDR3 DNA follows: TGTGCCAGCACGAACTCGCCAGGCCTCGAGGGCAATCAGCCCCAGCATTTT. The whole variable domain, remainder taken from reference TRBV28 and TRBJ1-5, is DVKVTQSSRYLVKRTGEKVFLECVQDMDHENMFWYRQDPGLGLRLIYFSYDVKMKEKGDIPEGYSVSREKKERFSLILESASTNQTSMYLCASTNSPGLEGNQPQHFGDGTRLSIL.

CDR3 sequence: CATRTSGSSYEQYF. The DNA of the CDR3 is TGTGCCACCCGGACTAGCGGGAGCTCCTACGAGCAGTACTTC. The chain recombines TRBV19 with TRBJ2-7; TRBD2 aligns across 13 bases. The V and J ends lost 10 bases and 0 bases, in that order; junction bases with no gene match: 3. CDR3 length: 14 amino acids. From germline, CDR1 is LNHDA and CDR2 SQIVND (reference sequence). Looking up the rest from reference TRBV19 and TRBJ2-7 gives the full variable domain: DGGITQSPKYLFRKEGQNVTLSCEQNLNHDAMYWYRQDPGQGLRLIYYSQIVNDFQKGDIAEGYSVSREKKESFPLTVTSAQKNPTAFYLCATRTSGSSYEQYFGPGTRLTVT.

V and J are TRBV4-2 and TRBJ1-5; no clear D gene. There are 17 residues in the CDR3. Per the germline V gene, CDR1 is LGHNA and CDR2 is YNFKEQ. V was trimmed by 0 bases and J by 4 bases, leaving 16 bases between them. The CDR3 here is CASSQDDGLGWNQPQHF. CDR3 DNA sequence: TGTGCCAGCAGCCAAGATGACGGGTTGGGGTGGAATCAGCCCCAGCATTTT.

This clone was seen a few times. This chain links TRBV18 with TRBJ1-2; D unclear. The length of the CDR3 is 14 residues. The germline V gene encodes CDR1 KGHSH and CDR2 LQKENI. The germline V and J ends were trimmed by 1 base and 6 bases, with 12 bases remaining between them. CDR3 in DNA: TGTGCCAGCTCACCACTGAGGGCCCCAGATGGCTACACCTTC. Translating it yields CASSPLRAPDGYTF.